This passage covers 3 T cell receptor beta chains from one sample sequenced in a study of blood T cell repertoires in COVID-19. Sequenced by immunoSEQ multiplex PCR; TCRdb stores in-frame clones only, minus some. Among about 150,000 clones listed, roughly 80% were seen once. Sequenced input: PBMCs or T cells enriched from blood (not recorded which). The receptors were sampled from a woman in her forties or fifties who had recovered from COVID-19.

This clone has only a few counts. This chain connects TRBV5-5 to TRBJ1-5; 7 bases are shared with TRBD1. The CDR3 sequence is 14 residues long. V was pared by 4 bases and J by 5 bases, with 6 bases of the junction left unmatched. Per the germline V gene, CDR1 is SGHKS and CDR2 is YYEKEE (reference sequence). The CDR3 protein is CASSLDRPDQPQHF. CDR3 nucleotides: TGTGCCAGCAGCCTGGACAGGCCAGATCAGCCCCAGCATTTT.

This sequence joins TRBV5-1 and TRBJ1-1, with 7 bases aligning to TRBD1. This CDR3 has 13 residues. CDR1 is SGHRS, CDR2 YFSETQ, per germline. V lost 3 bases to trimming and J lost 6 bases; unmatched junction nucleotides: 5. In DNA, the CDR3 is TGCGCCAGCAGCTCCCAGGGGGGACCTGAAGCTTTCTTT. As protein: CASSSQGGPEAFF.

The rearrangement uses TRBV7-2 and TRBJ2-1; 11 bases map to TRBD2. The trim removed 1 base at V and 8 bases at J, leaving 7 bases unmatched. The CDR3 consists of 16 residues. Germline V gene sequence: CDR1 SGHTA, CDR2 FQGNSA. The CDR3 reads CASSLVLTSGAYEQFF. In nucleotides, the CDR3 is TGTGCCAGCAGCTTAGTGTTGACTAGCGGGGCTTATGAGCAGTTCTTC.